Listed below are T cell receptor beta chains from one sample, sequenced in a study of T cells in Graves' hyperthyroidism and ophthalmopathy. TCRdb re-derived calls from the multiplex PCR reads in MiXCR, one entry per CDR3 protein. The sample yields over 250,000 distinct CDR3 sequences, less than 30% seen once. Sequencing was performed on blood. The source is a man aged 35 to 55 with Graves' hyperthyroidism that later progressed to Graves' ophthalmopathy. CDR3s include the opening cysteine and the closing phenylalanine or tryptophan. Each record gives: clone size, D gene, J gene, V gene, CDR3 protein, CDR3 DNA. The D gene is left open where the match is weak. Rows give clone size only sometimes, using once, few, many, or a class for an expanded clone.

>many|-|TRBJ2-5|TRBV7-3
CASSLSRGETQYF
TGTGCCAGCAGCTTATCCAGGGGAGAGACCCAGTACTTC
>many|-|TRBJ2-1|TRBV6-5
CASSYSATPYNEQFF
TGTGCCAGCAGTTACTCGGCAACGCCCTACAATGAGCAGTTCTTC
>-|TRBD1|TRBJ1-5|TRBV7-2
CASSFRGRDNQPQHF
TGTGCCAGCAGCTTCAGGGGGCGGGATAATCAGCCCCAGCATTTT
>many|-|TRBJ2-7|TRBV10-1
CASSESLASYEQYF
TGCGCCAGCAGTGAGTCTCTAGCGAGCTACGAGCAGTACTTC
>many|-|TRBJ1-1|TRBV29-1
CSVRRLYGTEAFF
TGCAGCGTTCGCCGCTTGTATGGCACTGAAGCTTTCTTT
>-|-|TRBJ2-5|TRBV9
CASGVKETQYF
TGTGCGTCGGGGGTGAAAGAGACCCAGTACTTC
>-|-|TRBJ1-5|TRBV2
CASSSGQSSNQPQHF
TGTGCCAGCAGTTCTGGACAGTCCAGCAATCAGCCCCAGCATTTT
>many|-|TRBJ1-5|TRBV19
CASSLQHNQPQHF
TGTGCCAGTAGTTTACAGCACAATCAGCCCCAGCATTTT
>many|-|TRBJ2-6|TRBV3-1
CASSQAASGANVLTF
TGTGCCAGCAGCCAAGCTGCATCTGGGGCCAACGTCCTGACTTTC
>many|TRBD2|TRBJ2-2|TRBV19
CASSILVGGLPGELFF
TGTGCCAGTAGTATTCTGGTGGGAGGGCTCCCCGGGGAGCTGTTTTTT
>many|-|TRBJ1-1|TRBV5-1
CASSSKLNTEAFF
TGCGCCAGCAGTTCCAAGTTGAACACTGAAGCTTTCTTT
>-|-|TRBJ1-4|TRBV12-3/TRBV12-4
CASQGLANEKLFF
TGTGCCAGTCAGGGGCTGGCTAATGAAAAACTGTTTTTT
>many|TRBD2|TRBJ2-7|TRBV29-1
CSVVGLAGLSYEQYF
TGCAGCGTTGTAGGACTAGCGGGATTATCCTACGAGCAGTACTTC
>many|TRBD2|TRBJ2-2|TRBV7-8
CASSPRGSGSWTGELFF
TGTGCCAGCAGCCCTCGGGGTAGCGGGAGTTGGACCGGGGAGCTGTTTTTT
>many|-|TRBJ1-6|TRBV20-1
CSAGRYDSGYSPLHF
TGCAGTGCAGGGAGATACGACAGTGGGTATTCACCCCTCCACTTT
>-|-|TRBJ2-5|TRBV10-3
CAISGGGTQYF
TGTGCCATCAGTGGAGGGGGGACCCAGTACTTC
>many|-|TRBJ2-7|TRBV18
CASSPMGAVRDEQYF
TGTGCCAGCTCTCCCATGGGGGCCGTTAGGGACGAGCAGTACTTC
>many|-|TRBJ2-2|TRBV10-3
CAISETDLVTGELFF
TGTGCCATCAGTGAGACCGACCTGGTTACCGGGGAGCTGTTTTTT
>-|TRBD1|TRBJ1-2|TRBV20-1
CSAGTGDGYTF
TGCAGTGCTGGGACAGGGGATGGCTACACCTTC
>many|TRBD2|TRBJ2-7|TRBV13
CASRSTSGISYEQYF
TGTGCCAGCAGGTCGACTAGCGGAATCTCCTACGAGCAGTACTTC
>many|TRBD1|TRBJ1-2|TRBV6-5
CASRYQDRAHYTF
TGTGCCAGCAGGTATCAAGACAGGGCGCACTACACCTTC
>many|-|TRBJ2-7|TRBV18
CASSPNTIYEQYF
TGTGCCAGCTCACCAAACACTATCTACGAGCAGTACTTC
>-|TRBD1|TRBJ2-4|TRBV6-1
CASRGTGTGFLLAKNIQYF
TGTGCCAGCAGGGGAACCGGGACAGGGTTTCTTCTAGCCAAAAACATTCAGTACTTC
>-|-|TRBJ2-3|TRBV5-1
CASSSRLDTDTQYF
TGCGCCAGCAGCTCTAGACTAGACACAGATACGCAGTATTTT
>many|TRBD1|TRBJ1-4|TRBV12-3/TRBV12-4
CASSVRWQGALGNEKLFF
TGTGCCAGCAGTGTAAGGTGGCAGGGGGCTTTGGGTAATGAAAAACTGTTTTTT
>many|-|TRBJ2-5|TRBV28
CASSLTGLETQYF
TGTGCCAGCAGTTTAACGGGCCTGGAGACCCAGTACTTC
>many|TRBD2|TRBJ2-7|TRBV28
CASSPTGGASYEQYF
TGTGCCAGCAGTCCAACCGGGGGGGCGTCCTACGAGCAGTACTTC
>many|-|TRBJ2-4|TRBV28
CASTRRGRLAKNIQYF
TGTGCCAGCACCCGGAGGGGGAGGTTAGCCAAAAACATTCAGTACTTC
>many|TRBD2|TRBJ2-2|TRBV6-5
CASSYGPGGPGELFF
TGTGCCAGCAGTTACGGCCCGGGAGGGCCCGGGGAGCTGTTTTTT
>many|-|TRBJ2-7|TRBV28
CASSSTRLEQYF
TGTGCCAGCAGTTCCACGCGGCTCGAGCAGTACTTC
>many|-|TRBJ2-7|TRBV28
CASSWFSGTYEQYF
TGTGCCAGCAGCTGGTTTAGCGGAACCTACGAGCAGTACTTC
>many|TRBD1|TRBJ1-5|TRBV4-1
CASSHGQGARSNQPQHF
TGCGCCAGCAGCCATGGACAGGGGGCAAGGAGCAATCAGCCCCAGCATTTT
>-|-|TRBJ1-2|TRBV2
CASSRHVYGYTF
TGTGCCAGCAGTAGACACGTCTATGGCTACACCTTC
>many|TRBD1|TRBJ1-1|TRBV20-1
CSARRDRYTEAFF
TGCAGTGCTAGAAGGGACAGGTACACTGAAGCTTTCTTT
>-|TRBD1|TRBJ2-5|TRBV5-6
CASSFRGSKMRETQYF
TGTGCCAGCAGCTTCAGGGGGTCTAAAATGAGAGAGACCCAGTACTTC
>few|-|TRBJ1-1|TRBV7-9
CASSQPGHPNTEAFF
TGTGCCAGCAGCCAACCGGGACACCCGAACACTGAAGCTTTCTTT
>many|-|TRBJ1-1|TRBV5-1
CASSLEMRERVTEAFF
TGCGCCAGCAGCTTGGAGATGCGGGAAAGAGTCACTGAAGCTTTCTTT
>many|-|TRBJ2-5|TRBV20-1
CSARDLSSGGIETQYF
TGCAGTGCTAGAGATCTATCCTCCGGGGGTATTGAGACCCAGTACTTC
>-|-|TRBJ1-2|TRBV7-8
CASSLAQGAAGYTF
TGTGCCAGCAGCTTAGCGCAGGGTGCAGCAGGCTACACCTTC
>-|-|TRBJ2-2|TRBV12-3/TRBV12-4
CASSLGLGTAGELFF
TGTGCCAGCAGTTTGGGCCTGGGGACTGCCGGGGAGCTGTTTTTT
>many|-|TRBJ2-5|TRBV20-1
CSAMTAGLQETQYF
TGCAGTGCTATGACAGCGGGCCTCCAAGAGACCCAGTACTTC
>few|-|TRBJ1-5|TRBV28
CASSPRTAAIYRNQPQHF
TGTGCCAGCAGCCCCAGGACGGCCGCTATATATCGCAATCAGCCCCAGCATTTT
>many|TRBD1|TRBJ2-5|TRBV6-4
CASSGAGGWKETQYF
TGTGCCAGCAGTGGTGCAGGGGGCTGGAAAGAGACCCAGTACTTC
>many|-|TRBJ1-1|TRBV19
CASSISARLYHTEAFF
TGTGCCAGTAGTATTTCTGCCAGGTTGTATCACACTGAAGCTTTCTTT
>many|TRBD2|TRBJ2-7|TRBV12-3/TRBV12-4
CASGLAGFEQYF
TGTGCCAGCGGACTAGCGGGATTCGAGCAGTACTTC
>many|TRBD2|TRBJ2-5|TRBV28
CASRRTSGRATQYF
TGTGCCAGCAGGAGGACTAGCGGGAGGGCTACCCAGTACTTC